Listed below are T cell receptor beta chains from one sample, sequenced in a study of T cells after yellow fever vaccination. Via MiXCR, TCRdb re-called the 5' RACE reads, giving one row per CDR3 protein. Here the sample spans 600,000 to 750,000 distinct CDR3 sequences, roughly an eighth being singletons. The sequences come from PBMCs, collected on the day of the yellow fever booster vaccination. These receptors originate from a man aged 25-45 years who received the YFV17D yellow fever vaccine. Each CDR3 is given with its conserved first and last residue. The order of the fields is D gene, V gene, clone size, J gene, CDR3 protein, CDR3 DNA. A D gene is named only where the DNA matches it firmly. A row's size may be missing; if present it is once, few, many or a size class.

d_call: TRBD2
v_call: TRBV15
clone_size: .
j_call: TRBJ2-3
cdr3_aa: CATSRRTSGVTDTQYF
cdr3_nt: TGTGCCACCAGCAGAAGGACTAGCGGGGTCACAGATACGCAGTATTTT

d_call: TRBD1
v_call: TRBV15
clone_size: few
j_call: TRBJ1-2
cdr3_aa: CATSRGASGGDGYTF
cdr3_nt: TGTGCCACCAGCAGAGGGGCCTCAGGGGGCGATGGCTACACCTTC

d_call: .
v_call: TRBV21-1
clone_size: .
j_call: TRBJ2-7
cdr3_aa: CASSPREGLNEQYF
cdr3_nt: TGTGCCAGCAGCCCTCGGGAAGGGCTGAACGAGCAGTACTTC

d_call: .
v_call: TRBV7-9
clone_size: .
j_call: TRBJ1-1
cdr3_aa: CASSPRATEAFF
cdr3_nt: TGTGCCAGCAGCCCTAGAGCTACTGAAGCTTTCTTT

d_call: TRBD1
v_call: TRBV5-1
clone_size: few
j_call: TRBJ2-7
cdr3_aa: CASSLVGQGVEQYF
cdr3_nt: TGCGCCAGCAGCTTGGTGGGACAGGGGGTCGAGCAGTACTTC

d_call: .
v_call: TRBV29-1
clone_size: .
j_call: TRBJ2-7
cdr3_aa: CSVEEGESGASYEQYF
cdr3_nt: TGCAGCGTTGAAGAGGGGGAAAGCGGAGCCTCCTACGAGCAGTACTTC

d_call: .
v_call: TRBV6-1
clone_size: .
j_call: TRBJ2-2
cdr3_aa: CASRRDGGFNGELFF
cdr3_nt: TGTGCCAGCAGGAGGGACGGAGGGTTTAACGGGGAGCTGTTTTTT

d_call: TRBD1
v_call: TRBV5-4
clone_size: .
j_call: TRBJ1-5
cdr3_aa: CASSSLRWGQGGGNQPQHF
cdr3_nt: TGTGCCAGCAGCTCATTACGGTGGGGACAGGGTGGGGGCAATCAGCCCCAGCATTTT

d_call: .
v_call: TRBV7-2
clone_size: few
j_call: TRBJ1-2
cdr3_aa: CASSLGLSDARRGYTF
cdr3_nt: TGTGCCAGCAGCTTAGGTTTATCGGACGCTCGTCGGGGCTACACCTTC

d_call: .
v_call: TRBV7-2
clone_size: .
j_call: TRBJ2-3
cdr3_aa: CASPPGPGLSTDTQYF
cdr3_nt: TGTGCCAGCCCCCCGGGCCCGGGACTCAGCACAGATACGCAGTATTTT

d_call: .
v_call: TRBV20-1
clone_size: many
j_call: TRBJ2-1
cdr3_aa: CSAFQRTTKGEQFF
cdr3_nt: TGCAGTGCTTTTCAGCGAACGACCAAGGGTGAGCAGTTCTTC

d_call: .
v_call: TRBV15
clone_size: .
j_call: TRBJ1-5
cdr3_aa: CATSPQGPGQPQHF
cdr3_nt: TGTGCCACCAGCCCGCAAGGGCCGGGTCAGCCCCAGCATTTT

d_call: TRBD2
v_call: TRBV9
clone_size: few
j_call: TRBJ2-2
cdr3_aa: CASSVGTSGPPGELFF
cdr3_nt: TGTGCCAGCAGCGTAGGGACTAGCGGCCCCCCGGGGGAGCTGTTTTTT

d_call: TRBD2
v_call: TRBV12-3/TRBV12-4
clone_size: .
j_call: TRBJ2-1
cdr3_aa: CASSIAGPWNEQFF
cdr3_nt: TGTGCCAGCAGTATAGCGGGACCGTGGAATGAGCAGTTCTTC

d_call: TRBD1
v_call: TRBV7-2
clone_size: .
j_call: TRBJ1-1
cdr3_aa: CASSRDRASEAFF
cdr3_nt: TGTGCCAGCAGCCGGGACAGGGCGTCCGAAGCTTTCTTT